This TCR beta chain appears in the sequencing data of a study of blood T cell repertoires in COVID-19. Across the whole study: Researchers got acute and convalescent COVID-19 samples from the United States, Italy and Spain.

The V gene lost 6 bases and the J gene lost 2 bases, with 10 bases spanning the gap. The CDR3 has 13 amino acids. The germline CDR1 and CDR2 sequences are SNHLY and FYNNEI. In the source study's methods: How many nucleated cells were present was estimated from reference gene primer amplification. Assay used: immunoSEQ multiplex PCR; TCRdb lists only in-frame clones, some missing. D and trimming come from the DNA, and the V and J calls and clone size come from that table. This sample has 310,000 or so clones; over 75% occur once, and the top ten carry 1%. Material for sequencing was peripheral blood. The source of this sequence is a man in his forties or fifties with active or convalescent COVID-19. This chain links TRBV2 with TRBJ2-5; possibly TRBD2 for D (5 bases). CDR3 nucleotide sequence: TGTGCCAGCAGCCCCGGACTGCAAGAGACCCAGTACTTC. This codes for CASSPGLQETQYF.